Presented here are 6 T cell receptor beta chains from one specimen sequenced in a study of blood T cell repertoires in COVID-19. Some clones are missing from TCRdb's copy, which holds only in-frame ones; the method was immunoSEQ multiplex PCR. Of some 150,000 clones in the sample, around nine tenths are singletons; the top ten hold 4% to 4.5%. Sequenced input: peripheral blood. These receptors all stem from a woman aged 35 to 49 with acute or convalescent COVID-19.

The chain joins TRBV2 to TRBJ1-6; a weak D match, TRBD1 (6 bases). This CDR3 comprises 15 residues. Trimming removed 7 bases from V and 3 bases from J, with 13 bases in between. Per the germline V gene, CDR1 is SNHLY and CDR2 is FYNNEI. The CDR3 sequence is CASIKGDIYNSPLHF. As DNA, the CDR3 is TGTGCCAGCATCAAAGGGGACATCTATAATTCACCCCTCCACTTT. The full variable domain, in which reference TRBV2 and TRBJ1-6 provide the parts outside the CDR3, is EPEVTQTPSHQVTQMGQEVILRCVPISNHLYFYWYRQILGQKVEFLVSFYNNEISEKSEIFDDQFSVERPDGSNFTLKIRSTKLEDSAMYFCASIKGDIYNSPLHFGNGTRLTVT.

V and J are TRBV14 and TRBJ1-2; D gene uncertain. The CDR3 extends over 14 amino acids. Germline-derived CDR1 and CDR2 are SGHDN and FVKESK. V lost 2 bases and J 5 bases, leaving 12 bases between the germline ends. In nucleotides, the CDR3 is TGTGCCAGCAGCCAACCCCCCGCGGGGTATGGCTACACCTTC. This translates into CASSQPPAGYGYTF.

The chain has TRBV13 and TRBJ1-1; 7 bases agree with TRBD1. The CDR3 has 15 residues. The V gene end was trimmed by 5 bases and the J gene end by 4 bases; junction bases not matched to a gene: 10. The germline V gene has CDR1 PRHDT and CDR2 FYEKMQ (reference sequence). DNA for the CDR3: TGTGCCAGCAGCAGATACAGGGGAGATGGCACTGAAGCTTTCTTT. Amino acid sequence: CASSRYRGDGTEAFF.

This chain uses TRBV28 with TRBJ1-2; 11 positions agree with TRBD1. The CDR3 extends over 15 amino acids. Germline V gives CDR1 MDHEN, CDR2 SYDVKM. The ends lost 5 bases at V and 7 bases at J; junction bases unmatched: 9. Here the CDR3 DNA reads TGTGCCAGCAGTCGACCGGGACAGGGGGTCGGTGGCTACACCTTC. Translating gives CASSRPGQGVGGYTF.

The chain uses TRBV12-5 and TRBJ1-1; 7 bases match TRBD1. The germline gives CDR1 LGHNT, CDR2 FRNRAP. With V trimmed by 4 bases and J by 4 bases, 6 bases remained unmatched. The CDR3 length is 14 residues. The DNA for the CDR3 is TGTGCTAGTGGTTCCTGGGACAGCTCCACTGAAGCTTTCTTT. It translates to CASGSWDSSTEAFF.

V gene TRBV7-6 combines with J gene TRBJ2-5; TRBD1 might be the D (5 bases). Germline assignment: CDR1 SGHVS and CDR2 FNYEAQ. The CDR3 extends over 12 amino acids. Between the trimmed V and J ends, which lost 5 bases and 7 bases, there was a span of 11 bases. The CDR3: CASSPDGATQYF. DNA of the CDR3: TGTGCCAGCAGCCCCGATGGGGCGACCCAGTACTTC.